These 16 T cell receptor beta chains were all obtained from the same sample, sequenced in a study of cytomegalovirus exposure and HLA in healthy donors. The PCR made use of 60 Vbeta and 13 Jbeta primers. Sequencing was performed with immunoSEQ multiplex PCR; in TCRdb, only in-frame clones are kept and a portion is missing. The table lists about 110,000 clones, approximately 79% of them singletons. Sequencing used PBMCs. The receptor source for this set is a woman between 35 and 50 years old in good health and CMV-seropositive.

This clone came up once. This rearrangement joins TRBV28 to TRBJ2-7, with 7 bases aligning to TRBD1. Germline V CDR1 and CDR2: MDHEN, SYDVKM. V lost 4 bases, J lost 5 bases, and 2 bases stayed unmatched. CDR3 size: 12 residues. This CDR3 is CASSSGTDEQYF. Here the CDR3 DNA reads TGTGCCAGCAGTTCCGGGACAGACGAGCAGTACTTC.

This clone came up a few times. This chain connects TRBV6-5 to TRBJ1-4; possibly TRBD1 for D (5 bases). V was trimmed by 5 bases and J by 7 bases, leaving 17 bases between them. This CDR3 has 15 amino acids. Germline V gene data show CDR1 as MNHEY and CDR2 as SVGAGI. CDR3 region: CASSRSGHGGEKLFF. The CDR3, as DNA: TGTGCCAGCAGTCGCTCGGGGCACGGGGGTGAAAAACTGTTTTTT.

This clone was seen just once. The CDR3 DNA sequence: TGTGCCAGCAGTCCCGACAGGGGAGAAAAACTGTTTTTT. As protein: CASSPDRGEKLFF. The chain carries TRBV2 and TRBJ1-4; 8 bases match TRBD1. The CDR3 extends over 13 amino acids. The germline CDR1 and CDR2 sequences are SNHLY and FYNNEI. Germline trimming cut 5 bases from V and 8 bases from J; bases unmatched to any gene: 4.

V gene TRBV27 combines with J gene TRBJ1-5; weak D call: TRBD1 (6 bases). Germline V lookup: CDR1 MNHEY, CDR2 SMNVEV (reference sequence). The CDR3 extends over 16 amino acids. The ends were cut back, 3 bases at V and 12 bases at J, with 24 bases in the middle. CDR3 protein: CASSFRGPGGRGNQHF. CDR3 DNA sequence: TGTGCCAGCAGTTTTAGGGGCCCTGGTGGAAGGGGGAACCAGCATTTT.

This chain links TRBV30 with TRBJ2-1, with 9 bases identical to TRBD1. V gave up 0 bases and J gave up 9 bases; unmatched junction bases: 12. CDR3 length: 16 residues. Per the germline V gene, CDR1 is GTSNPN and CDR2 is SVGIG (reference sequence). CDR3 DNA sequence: TGTGCCTGGAGTGTGGCGGGACAGGGTAAAGGTAGTGAGCAGTTCTTC. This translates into CAWSVAGQGKGSEQFF.

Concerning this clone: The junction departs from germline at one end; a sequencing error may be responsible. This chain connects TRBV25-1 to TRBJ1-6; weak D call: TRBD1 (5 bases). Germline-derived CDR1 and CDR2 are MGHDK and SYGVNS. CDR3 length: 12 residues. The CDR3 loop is CASSEGGLLYRF. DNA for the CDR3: TGTGCCAGCAGTGAAGGGGGACTCCTTTATCGCTTT. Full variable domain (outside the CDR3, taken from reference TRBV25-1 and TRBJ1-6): EADIYQTPRYLVIGTGKKITLECSQTMGHDKMYWYQQDPGMELHLIHYSYGVNSTEKGDLSSESTVSRIRTEHFPLTLESARPSHTSQYLCASSEGGLLYRFGNGTRLTVT.

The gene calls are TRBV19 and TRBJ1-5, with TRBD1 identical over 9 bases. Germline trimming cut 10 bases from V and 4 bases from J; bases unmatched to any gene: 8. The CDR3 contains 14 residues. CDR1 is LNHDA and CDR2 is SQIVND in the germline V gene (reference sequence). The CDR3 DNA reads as TGTGCCACCGACGCACAGGGGGCTAATCAGCCCCAGCATTTT. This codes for CATDAQGANQPQHF.

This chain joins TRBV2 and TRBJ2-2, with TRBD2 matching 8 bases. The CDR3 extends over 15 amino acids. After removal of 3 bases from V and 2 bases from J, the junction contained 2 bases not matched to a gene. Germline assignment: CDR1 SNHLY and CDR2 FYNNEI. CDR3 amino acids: CASSEGLGNTGELFF. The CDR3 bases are TGTGCCAGCAGTGAGGGACTAGGAAACACCGGGGAGCTGTTTTTT.

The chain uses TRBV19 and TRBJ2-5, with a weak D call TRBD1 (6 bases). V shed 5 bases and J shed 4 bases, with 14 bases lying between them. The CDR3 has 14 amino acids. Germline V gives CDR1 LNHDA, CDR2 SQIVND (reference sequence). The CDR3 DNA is TGTGCCAGTAGTGTGGACAGTGTTTCAGAGACCCAGTACTTC. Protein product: CASSVDSVSETQYF.

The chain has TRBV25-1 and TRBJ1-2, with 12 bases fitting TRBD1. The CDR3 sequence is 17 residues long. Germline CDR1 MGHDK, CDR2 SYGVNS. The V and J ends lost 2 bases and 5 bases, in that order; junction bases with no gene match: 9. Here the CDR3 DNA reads TGTGCCAGCAGTGAACCCGGGACAGGGGGCCTTGGGTATGGCTACACCTTC. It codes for CASSEPGTGGLGYGYTF.

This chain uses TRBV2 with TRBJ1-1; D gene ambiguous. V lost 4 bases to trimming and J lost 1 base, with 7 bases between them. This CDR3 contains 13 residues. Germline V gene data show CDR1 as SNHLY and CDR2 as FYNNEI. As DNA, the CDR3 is TGTGCCAGCAGTGGGGCCGCGAACACTGAAGCTTTCTTT. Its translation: CASSGAANTEAFF.

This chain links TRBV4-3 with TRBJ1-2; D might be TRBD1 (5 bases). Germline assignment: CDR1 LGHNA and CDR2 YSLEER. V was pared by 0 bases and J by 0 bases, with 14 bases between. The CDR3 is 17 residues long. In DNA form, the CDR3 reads TGCGCCAGCAGCCAAGATCGCAGGGTGCAAACTAACTATGGCTACACCTTC. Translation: CASSQDRRVQTNYGYTF.

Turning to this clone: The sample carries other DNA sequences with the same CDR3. CDR3 sequence (DNA): TGTGCCATCAGTGAGTCGGGCAGGGGGAGCAATCAGCCCCAGCATTTT. Translating it yields CAISESGRGSNQPQHF. The chain has TRBV10-3 and TRBJ1-5; 7 positions match TRBD1. The germline CDR1 and CDR2 sequences are ENHRY and SYGVKD. This CDR3 contains 16 residues. Trimming at V came to 0 bases and at J to 1 base, leaving 3 bases not matched to a gene.

In DNA form, the CDR3 reads TGTGCCAGCTCGGTTGTCGCGGACTCCTACGAGCAGTACTTC. Translated: CASSVVADSYEQYF. The chain is built from TRBV18 and TRBJ2-7; D is unclear. Trimming cost V 6 bases and J 0 bases, with 12 bases left between them. The CDR3 contains 14 residues. CDR1 and CDR2 from the germline V gene are KGHSH and LQKENI.

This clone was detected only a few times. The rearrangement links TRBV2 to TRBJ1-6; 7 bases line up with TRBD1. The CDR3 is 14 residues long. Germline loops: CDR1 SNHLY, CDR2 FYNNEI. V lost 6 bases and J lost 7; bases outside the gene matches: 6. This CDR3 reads CASRMGQPNSPLHF. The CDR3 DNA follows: TGTGCCAGCAGGATGGGACAGCCCAATTCACCCCTCCACTTT.

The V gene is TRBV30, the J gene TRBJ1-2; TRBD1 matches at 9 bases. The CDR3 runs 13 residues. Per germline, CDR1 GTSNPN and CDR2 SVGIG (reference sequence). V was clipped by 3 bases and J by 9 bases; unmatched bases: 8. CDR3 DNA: TGTGCCTGGAGGCAACAGGGGGCTGGCAGCTACACCTTC. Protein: CAWRQQGAGSYTF.